This passage covers 26 T cell receptor beta chains from one sample sequenced in a study of T-cell reconstitution after alpha-beta-depleted transplantation in children. Preparation of the TCRbeta library involved a method that used unique molecular identifiers. Each CDR3 protein is one row after TCRdb ran MiXCR on the PCR reads. The sample holds more than 400,000 distinct CDR3 sequences, about 40% seen once. The material was PBMCs, obtained before TCRalphabeta/CD19-depleted stem cell transplant. The receptors shown here come from a girl aged 2 to 10 with aplastic anemia, due to receive a stem cell transplant.

This clonotype was observed a handful of times. A junction boundary mismatches the germline segment, possibly from a read error. The V call is TRBV6-5, the J call TRBJ2-1; maybe TRBD2 (5 bases). The germline CDR1 and CDR2 sequences are MNHEY and SVGAGI. This CDR3 contains 14 residues. The CDR3 loop reads CASSYWGESQEQFF. DNA of the CDR3: TGTGCCAGCAGCTACTGGGGAGAATCGCAGGAGCAGTTCTTC.

The chain is built from TRBV20-1 and TRBJ1-5; maybe TRBD1 (5 bases). V shed 0 bases and J shed 5 bases, with 11 bases lying between them. Germline loops: CDR1 DFQATT, CDR2 SNEGSKA (reference sequence). The CDR3 covers 14 residues. CDR3 residues: CSAREGGAHQPQHF. The CDR3 DNA is TGCAGTGCTAGAGAAGGCGGGGCCCATCAGCCCCAGCATTTT.

A note on this clonotype: A read error may explain this, as a much larger clone is one base away. Because the CDR3's place on the DNA is in doubt, the DNA is left out and the CDR3 is given as listed by TCRdb. V usage is TRBV29-1 and J usage is TRBJ2-2; TRBD1 was called by the table and not checked on the DNA. CDR1 SQVTM and CDR2 ANQGSEA come from the germline V gene. Termini included, the CDR3 measures 13 amino acids. CDR3 sequence: CSVGTGNTGELSF.

This sequence joins TRBV7-3 and TRBJ1-3; 9 bases fit TRBD1. Unmatched junction bases numbered 10, after V lost 2 bases and J lost 2 bases. The CDR3 runs to 18 residues. Looked up from germline, CDR1 is SGHTA and CDR2 is FQGTGA. The CDR3 DNA sequence: TGTGCCAGCAGCTTAGGCCCGGGACAGGGAACCGCTGGAAACACCATATATTTT. Its translation: CASSLGPGQGTAGNTIYF.

This clonotype was detected only a few times. The chain combines TRBV6-5 with TRBJ2-3, with TRBD1 matching over 7 bases. The CDR3 runs to 12 residues. Per germline, CDR1 MNHEY and CDR2 SVGAGI. Trimming removed 10 bases from V and 2 bases from J; junction bases left unmatched: 3. CDR3 nucleotides: TGTGCCACGGGACAGTTCACAGATACGCAGTATTTT. Translated, it gives CATGQFTDTQYF.

This clonotype was seen repeatedly, ten times or more. This chain uses TRBV5-1 with TRBJ2-7, with 8 bases matching TRBD1. The CDR3 consists of 15 residues. Germline values: CDR1 SGHRS, CDR2 YFSETQ. V shed 4 bases, J shed 5 bases, and the junction held 11 bases outside the gene matches. As DNA, the CDR3 is TGCGCCAGCAGCCCCCCGACAGGGGATGCGAACGAGCAGTACTTC. Protein product: CASSPPTGDANEQYF.

The chain is built from TRBV11-1 and TRBJ2-5; no definite D call. Germline V lookup: CDR1 SGHAT, CDR2 FQDESV (reference sequence). This CDR3 has 14 residues. Trimming removed 1 base from V and 7 bases from J, with 13 bases in between. CDR3 nucleotides: TGTGCCAGCAGCTTAGTGGCAGCCCAGTGGACCCAGTACTTC. Translated: CASSLVAAQWTQYF.

J is TRBJ2-1 and V is TRBV3-1; D might be TRBD1 (6 bases). Germline loops: CDR1 LGHDT, CDR2 YNNKEL (reference sequence). Between the trimmed V and J ends, which lost 2 bases and 9 bases, there was a span of 8 bases. The CDR3 totals 12 residues. The CDR3 sequence: CASSQTGSEQFF. In DNA, the CDR3 is TGTGCCAGCAGCCAAACAGGGTCTGAGCAGTTCTTC.

This clonotype has more than one count but fewer than ten. The chain links TRBV9 to TRBJ2-1; 9 bases are shared with TRBD2. V gave up 0 bases and J gave up 6 bases; unmatched junction bases: 4. Germline CDR1 and CDR2: SGDLS and YYNGEE. This CDR3 contains 15 residues. The CDR3 nucleotides are TGTGCCAGCAGCGTAGTTAGCGGGAGCTTCAATGAGCAGTTCTTC. It specifies CASSVVSGSFNEQFF.

This clonotype was found many times. The gene calls are TRBV12-3 or TRBV12-4 and TRBJ2-7, with D possibly matching TRBD1 (5 bases). The V and J ends lost 6 bases and 6 bases respectively, with 21 bases between them. The CDR3 loop spans 15 amino acids. For the CDR3, the DNA is TGTGCCAGCAGCCCTAACTTACAGGTTTCTGCCGAGCAGTACTTC. This sequence encodes CASSPNLQVSAEQYF.

This chain connects TRBV5-1 to TRBJ2-1; D call uncertain. Between the trimmed V and J ends, which lost 0 bases and 3 bases, there was a span of 7 bases. Germline CDR1 reads SGHRS; CDR2 reads YFSETQ. This CDR3 is built from 14 residues. CDR3 in DNA: TGCGCCAGCAGCTTGGATGGAGTCTACAATGAGCAGTTCTTC. Protein sequence: CASSLDGVYNEQFF.

This clonotype turned up a few times. Here the CDR3 reads CASSKVGGLGDTQYF. CDR3 nucleotide sequence: TGTGCCAGCAGTAAAGTCGGGGGCCTCGGGGATACGCAGTATTTT. This chain connects TRBV6-1 to TRBJ2-3; the D gene could be TRBD1 or TRBD2 (6 bases each). Germline V lookup: CDR1 MNHNS, CDR2 SASEGT. The CDR3 spans 15 residues. V was trimmed by 5 bases and J by 6 bases, leaving 18 bases between them.

This clonotype was counted many times. This rearrangement joins TRBV12-3 or TRBV12-4 to TRBJ1-1; D gene ambiguous. Deletions cut 1 base from V and 8 bases from J, with 5 bases between. CDR3 length: 11 residues. CDR3 nucleotides: TGTGCCAGCAGTTTAGGCGCAGAAGCTTTCTTT. This sequence encodes CASSLGAEAFF.

The V call is TRBV6-2 or TRBV6-3, the J call TRBJ2-5; D unresolved. The V and J ends lost 2 bases and 4 bases respectively, with 8 bases between them. Germline-derived CDR1 and CDR2 are MNHEY and SVGEGT. The CDR3 covers 13 residues. This CDR3 reads CASSYGSGETQYF. CDR3 bases: TGTGCCAGCAGTTACGGCTCGGGAGAGACCCAGTACTTC.

In this sample, this clonotype turned up once. The CDR3 DNA reads TGTGCCAGCACCAGGGGGTTGGACACTGAAGCTTTCTTT. Protein: CASTRGLDTEAFF. The gene calls are TRBV6-1 and TRBJ1-1, with 7 bases lining up with TRBD1. Germline lookup yields CDR1 MNHNS and CDR2 SASEGT. The CDR3 runs 13 residues. The trim removed 7 bases at V and 3 bases at J, leaving 5 bases unmatched.

The chain joins TRBV4-2 to TRBJ2-5; 14 bases line up with TRBD2. The junction had 4 bases not matched to a gene; V was cut back by 2 bases and J by 5 bases. CDR1 is LGHNA, CDR2 YNFKEQ, per germline. The CDR3 is 16 amino acids. The CDR3 DNA reads TGTGCCAGCAGCCAACGACTAGCGGGAGGGCTGGAGACCCAGTACTTC. Its protein product is CASSQRLAGGLETQYF.

The rearrangement links TRBV20-1 to TRBJ2-2, with no clear D. The germline V and J ends were trimmed by 6 bases and 6 bases, with 20 bases remaining between them. The CDR3 is 15 amino acids. Per germline, CDR1 DFQATT and CDR2 SNEGSKA (reference sequence). The CDR3 nucleotides read TGCAGTGCCCCCCGGGCCGGGTGGGGTCCCGGGGAGCTGTTTTTT. This encodes CSAPRAGWGPGELFF.

This chain joins TRBV7-9 and TRBJ2-2, with TRBD2 matching over 9 bases. Germline V gene data show CDR1 as SEHNR and CDR2 as FQNEAQ (reference sequence). The CDR3 length is 16 residues. Losses at the gene ends were 4 bases for V and 7 bases for J; bases not matched to a gene: 10. CDR3 sequence reads: CASSSLRGRADGELFF. CDR3 nucleotides: TGTGCCAGCAGCTCCTTGCGCGGGAGGGCCGACGGGGAGCTGTTTTTT.

The chain uses TRBV4-1 and TRBJ2-7; D is uncertain. V lost 1 base and J lost 5, with 15 bases in between. The CDR3 covers 15 residues. Per the germline V gene, CDR1 is MGHRA and CDR2 is YSYEKL. The CDR3 protein is CASSQVELIGNEQYF. The CDR3 nucleotides are TGCGCCAGCAGCCAAGTAGAATTGATCGGCAACGAGCAGTACTTC.

V is TRBV20-1 and J is TRBJ1-2; D is perhaps TRBD1 (6 bases). Per the germline V gene, CDR1 is DFQATT and CDR2 is SNEGSKA (reference sequence). The length of the CDR3 is 14 residues. V was trimmed by 0 bases and J by 7 bases, leaving 15 bases between them. This chain's CDR3 is CSAREEGDSGGYTF. CDR3 bases: TGCAGTGCTAGAGAAGAGGGGGACTCTGGTGGCTACACCTTC.

The V and J genes are TRBV6-5 and TRBJ1-6; 8 bases fit TRBD1. V was pared by 0 bases and J by 1 base, with 8 bases of the junction left unmatched. This CDR3 comprises 19 residues. Germline V lookup: CDR1 MNHEY, CDR2 SVGAGI. CDR3 region: CASSYSTQGAGSYNSPLHF. CDR3 bases: TGTGCCAGCAGTTACTCGACCCAGGGGGCAGGGTCCTATAATTCACCCCTCCACTTT.

The chain links TRBV20-1 to TRBJ2-7; TRBD2 agrees at 8 bases. This CDR3 spans 13 amino acids. CDR1 is DFQATT and CDR2 is SNEGSKA in the germline V gene (reference sequence). Losses at the gene ends were 3 bases for V and 3 bases for J; bases not matched to a gene: 4. The CDR3 region is CSASTGGNYEQYF. The CDR3 coding sequence is TGCAGTGCTAGTACGGGAGGGAACTACGAGCAGTACTTC.

The CDR3 DNA reads as TGTGCCAGCAGATACATCCGAGAGGGGTACGAGCAGTACTTC. This gives the protein CASRYIREGYEQYF. V gene TRBV28 combines with J gene TRBJ2-7; the D gene could be TRBD1 or TRBD2 (5 bases each). Germline V gene sequence: CDR1 MDHEN, CDR2 SYDVKM. This CDR3 is 14 amino acids long. Trimming took 6 bases from V and 4 from J, leaving 16 bases between them.

On this clonotype itself: The junction departs from germline at one end; a sequencing error may be responsible. The chain uses TRBV7-2 and TRBJ1-5; D call uncertain. This CDR3 has 13 amino acids. Germline loops: CDR1 SGHTA, CDR2 FQGNSA. The DNA for the CDR3 is TGTGCCAGCAGCTTAGGGGCAAATCGGCCCCAGCATTTT. It yields the protein CASSLGANRPQHF.

A remark on this clonotype: A much larger clone sits a single nucleotide away, making a read error possible. J is TRBJ2-3 and V is TRBV5-4, with 7 bases fitting TRBD1. CDR1 and CDR2 from the germline V gene are SGHNT and YYREEE (reference sequence). J lost 2 bases, V lost 4 bases, and 4 bases had no gene match. There are 14 residues in the CDR3. CDR3 loop: CASSLGQITDTQYF. The CDR3, as DNA: TGTGCCAGCAGCCTGGGACAGATCACAGATACGCAGTATTTT.

This clonotype has a count of ten or more. The rearrangement uses TRBV3-1 and TRBJ1-1, with unresolved D. From germline, CDR1 is LGHDT and CDR2 YNNKEL (reference sequence). The CDR3 loop spans 13 amino acids. Deletions cut 4 bases from V and 3 bases from J, with 9 bases between. The CDR3 here is CASSRGRDTEAFF. Here the CDR3 DNA reads TGTGCCAGCAGCCGCGGGAGGGACACTGAAGCTTTCTTT.